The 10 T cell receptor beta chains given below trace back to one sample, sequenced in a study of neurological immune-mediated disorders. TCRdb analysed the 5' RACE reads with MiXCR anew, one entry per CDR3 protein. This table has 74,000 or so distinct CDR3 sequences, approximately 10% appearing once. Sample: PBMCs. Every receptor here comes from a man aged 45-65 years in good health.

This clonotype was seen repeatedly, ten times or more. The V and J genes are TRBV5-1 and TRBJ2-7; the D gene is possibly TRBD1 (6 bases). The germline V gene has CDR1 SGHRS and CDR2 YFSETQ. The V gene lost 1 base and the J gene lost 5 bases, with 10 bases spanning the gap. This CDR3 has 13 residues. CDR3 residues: CASSLSPGDEQYF. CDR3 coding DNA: TGCGCCAGCAGCTTGTCTCCAGGGGACGAGCAGTACTTC. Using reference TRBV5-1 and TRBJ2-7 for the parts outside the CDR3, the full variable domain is KAGVTQTPRYLIKTRGQQVTLSCSPISGHRSVSWYQQTPGQGLQFLFEYFSETQRNKGNFPGRFSGRQFSNSRSEMNVSTLELGDSALYLCASSLSPGDEQYFGPGTRLTVT.

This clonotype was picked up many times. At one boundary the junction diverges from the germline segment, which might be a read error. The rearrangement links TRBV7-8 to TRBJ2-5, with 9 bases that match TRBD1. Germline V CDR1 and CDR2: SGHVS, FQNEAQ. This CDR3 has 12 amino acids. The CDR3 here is CASSPGTGILWF. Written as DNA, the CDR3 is TGTGCCAGCAGCCCGGGGACAGGGATTTTGTGGTTC.

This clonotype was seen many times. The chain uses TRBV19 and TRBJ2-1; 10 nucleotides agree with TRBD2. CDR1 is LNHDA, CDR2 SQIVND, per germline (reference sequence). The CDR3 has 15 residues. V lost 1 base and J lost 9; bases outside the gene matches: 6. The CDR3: CASSIVSGGPFEQFF. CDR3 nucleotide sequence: TGTGCCAGTAGTATAGTTAGCGGGGGGCCTTTTGAGCAGTTCTTC.

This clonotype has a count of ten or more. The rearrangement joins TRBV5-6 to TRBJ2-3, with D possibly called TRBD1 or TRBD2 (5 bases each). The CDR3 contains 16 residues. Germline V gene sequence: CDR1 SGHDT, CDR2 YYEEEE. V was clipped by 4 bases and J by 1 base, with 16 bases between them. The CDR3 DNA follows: TGTGCCAGCAGCCCTGTGGGGGAAGGGGGCACAGATACGCAGTATTTT. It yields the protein CASSPVGEGGTDTQYF.

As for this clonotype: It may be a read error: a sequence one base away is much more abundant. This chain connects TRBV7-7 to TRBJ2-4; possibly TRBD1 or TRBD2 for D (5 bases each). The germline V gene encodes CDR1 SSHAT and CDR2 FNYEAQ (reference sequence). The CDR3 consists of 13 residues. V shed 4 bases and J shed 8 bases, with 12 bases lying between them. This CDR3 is CASSYGPGHIQYF. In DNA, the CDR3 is TGTGCCAGCAGCTATGGACCGGGGCACATTCAGTACTTC. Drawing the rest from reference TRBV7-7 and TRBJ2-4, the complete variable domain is GAGVSQSPRYKVTKRGQDVTLRCDPISSHATLYWYQQALGQGPEFLTYFNYEAQPDKSGLPSDRFSAERPEGSISTLTIQRTEQRDSAMYRCASSYGPGHIQYFGAGTRLSVL.

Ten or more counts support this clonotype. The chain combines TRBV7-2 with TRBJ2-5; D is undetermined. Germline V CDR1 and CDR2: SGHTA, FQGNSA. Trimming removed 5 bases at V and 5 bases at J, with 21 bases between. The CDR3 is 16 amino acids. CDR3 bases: TGTGCCAGCAGCCCGGACCGACGAGTTCCCCGGGAGACCCAGTACTTC. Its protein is CASSPDRRVPRETQYF.

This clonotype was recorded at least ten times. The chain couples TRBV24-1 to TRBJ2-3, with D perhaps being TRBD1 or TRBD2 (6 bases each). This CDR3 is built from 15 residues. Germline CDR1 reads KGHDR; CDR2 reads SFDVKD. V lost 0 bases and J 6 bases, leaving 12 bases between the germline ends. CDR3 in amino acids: CATSDLRGAQDTQYF. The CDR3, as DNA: TGTGCCACCAGTGATTTGAGGGGGGCGCAGGATACGCAGTATTTT.

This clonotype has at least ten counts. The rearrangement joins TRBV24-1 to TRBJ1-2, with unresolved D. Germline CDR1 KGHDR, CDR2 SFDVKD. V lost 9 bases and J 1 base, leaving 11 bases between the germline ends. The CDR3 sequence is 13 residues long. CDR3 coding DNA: TGTGCCACCGGGTCGGCAGATAACTATGGCTACACCTTC. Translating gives CATGSADNYGYTF.

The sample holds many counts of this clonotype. The chain's CDR3 is CSVAAGFFGTGELFF. The DNA of the CDR3 is TGCAGCGTCGCTGCGGGGTTTTTTGGCACCGGGGAGCTGTTTTTT. The rearrangement links TRBV29-1 to TRBJ2-2, with a tentative D call TRBD2 (6 bases). CDR3 length equals 15 residues. The V gene lost 6 bases and the J gene lost 4 bases, with 18 bases spanning the gap. Per germline, CDR1 SQVTM and CDR2 ANQGSEA.

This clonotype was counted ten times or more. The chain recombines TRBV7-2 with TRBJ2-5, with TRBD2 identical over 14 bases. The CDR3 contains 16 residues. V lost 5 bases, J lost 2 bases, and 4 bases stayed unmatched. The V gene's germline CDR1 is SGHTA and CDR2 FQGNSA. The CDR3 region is CASSLGTSGGQETQYF. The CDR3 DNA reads TGTGCCAGCAGCCTCGGGACTAGCGGGGGTCAAGAGACCCAGTACTTC.